The entry below describes one T cell receptor beta chain. These data come from a study of PD-L1 blockade in urothelial cancer. In the study overall: The number of prior chemotherapy regimens per patient was 0 to 3. Counts from blood samples showed a median of roughly 140,000 T cells.

Sequenced by immunoSEQ multiplex PCR; TCRdb stores in-frame clones only, minus some. The sample lists under 85,000 clones, 80% to 95% occurring once. As for time point: peripheral blood 6 weeks after treatment start. Per-patient samples, pretreatment and on-treatment, numbered 1 to 8. Sequenced material: PBMCs, taken around atezolizumab (anti-PD-L1) treatment. The sequence came from a woman of 80 years or more with urothelial cancer.

The CDR3 region is CATSRDFGAGGSYNEQFF. CDR3 sequence (DNA): TGTGCCACCAGCAGAGATTTCGGGGCGGGAGGTAGCTACAATGAGCAGTTCTTC. The chain uses TRBV15 and TRBJ2-1; 8 nucleotides agree with TRBD2. In germline, CDR1 is LNHNV, CDR2 YYDKDF (reference sequence). Losses at the gene ends were 0 bases for V and 3 bases for J; bases not matched to a gene: 10. The CDR3 length is 18 residues.